A single sample gave rise to the 8 T cell receptor beta chains below, sequenced in a study of memory CD4+ T cells and cytomegalovirus serostatus. The sort gate was single viable CD3+CD4+CD8-CD45RO+ cells for memory CD4+ T cells. Sequencing used immunoSEQ multiplex PCR; TCRdb keeps in-frame clones, though not all of them. The sample gives some 87,000 clones, under 90% of which show up once; less than 4.5% is in the top ten. The sequencing input was memory CD4+ T cells from blood. Every receptor here comes from an adult in good health and CMV-seropositive.

This clone was detected ten times or more. V usage is TRBV7-2 and J usage is TRBJ1-1; D call uncertain. The germline V and J ends were trimmed by 4 bases and 3 bases, with 9 bases remaining between them. Per germline, CDR1 SGHTA and CDR2 FQGNSA. The CDR3 runs 13 residues. CDR3 sequence: CASSSRPHTEAFF. In nucleotides, the CDR3 is TGTGCCAGCAGCTCCCGACCCCACACTGAAGCTTTCTTT.

This clone was counted only a few times. The genes are TRBV28 and TRBJ2-4; possibly TRBD1 for D (6 bases). The germline gives CDR1 MDHEN, CDR2 SYDVKM. CDR3 length equals 15 residues. With 6 bases removed from V and 7 bases from J, the gap between germline ends came to 19 bases. The CDR3 sequence: CASSPGVNRVNIQYF. The CDR3 bases are TGTGCCAGCAGCCCCGGCGTAAACAGGGTGAACATTCAGTACTTC.

This sequence joins TRBV30 and TRBJ2-7; TRBD2 aligns across 7 bases. The germline gives CDR1 GTSNPN, CDR2 SVGIG (reference sequence). The CDR3 has 13 amino acids. After removal of 1 base from V and 3 bases from J, the junction contained 3 bases not matched to a gene. The CDR3 is CAWSGAGVYEQYF. In DNA, the CDR3 is TGTGCCTGGAGTGGGGCGGGGGTCTACGAGCAGTACTTC.

J is TRBJ1-4 and V is TRBV7-9; TRBD1 might be the D (5 bases). This CDR3 has 13 residues. Trimming pared 5 bases from V and 7 bases from J, leaving 11 bases between. Germline CDR1 is SEHNR and CDR2 is FQNEAQ (reference sequence). The CDR3 spells CASSRGLGEKLFF. CDR3 coding DNA: TGTGCCAGCAGCCGGGGGTTGGGTGAAAAACTGTTTTTT.

This clone was counted a single time. This chain links TRBV28 with TRBJ1-2, with TRBD1 matching 9 bases. This CDR3 is 15 amino acids long. CDR1 and CDR2 (germline): MDHEN, SYDVKM. The V gene end was trimmed by 4 bases and the J gene end by 3 bases; junction bases not matched to a gene: 6. The CDR3 sequence is CASSSPGQGHYGYTF. DNA for the CDR3: TGTGCCAGCAGTTCTCCGGGACAGGGACACTATGGCTACACCTTC.

This chain uses TRBV19 with TRBJ2-1, with a tentative D call TRBD1 (5 bases). Germline V CDR1 and CDR2: LNHDA, SQIVND (reference sequence). The CDR3 is 15 amino acids. V was cut by 5 bases and J by 0 bases, with 11 bases left in between. CDR3 nucleotide sequence: TGTGCCAGTAGTTGGGGCCTTAGCTCCTACAATGAGCAGTTCTTC. Translation: CASSWGLSSYNEQFF. Full variable domain (missing parts from reference TRBV19 and TRBJ2-1): DGGITQSPKYLFRKEGQNVTLSCEQNLNHDAMYWYRQDPGQGLRLIYYSQIVNDFQKGDIAEGYSVSREKKESFPLTVTSAQKNPTAFYLCASSWGLSSYNEQFFGPGTRLTVL.

This clone has just a few counts. The rearrangement joins TRBV4-3 to TRBJ2-1, with 9 bases identical to TRBD2. Germline loops: CDR1 LGHNA, CDR2 YSLEER. The CDR3 covers 15 residues. Unmatched junction bases numbered 6, after V lost 2 bases and J lost 7 bases. This chain's CDR3 is CASSQSWLAGNEQFF. CDR3 DNA sequence: TGCGCCAGCAGCCAAAGTTGGCTAGCGGGAAATGAGCAGTTCTTC.

The chain is built from TRBV7-9 and TRBJ2-1; D may be TRBD2 (7 bases). The CDR3 is 15 residues long. V was pared by 5 bases and J by 3 bases, with 14 bases between. Germline V lookup: CDR1 SEHNR, CDR2 FQNEAQ (reference sequence). In DNA form, the CDR3 reads TGTGCCAGCAGCCCGAGGGGGGGAGTCTACAATGAGCAGTTCTTC. It codes for CASSPRGGVYNEQFF.